A selection of T cell receptor beta chains follows, all from one sample in a study of CD4 T cells in relation to SARS-CoV-2 and coronaviruses. The antigens these receptors bind are not known. Repertoires were generated with immunoSEQ multiplex PCR, while TCRdb's copy carries only in-frame clones and drops some. Here the sample spans around 15,000 clones, 82% being singletons. Material: CD4+ T cells from PBMCs, cultured in vitro. Source of these receptors: a human donor in good health. The CDR3 runs from the conserved cysteine through the conserved F or W. A D gene is named only where the DNA matches it firmly. Clone size, where shown, is once, few, many, or a class for clones that have expanded.

v_call: TRBV5-1
d_call: TRBD1
clone_size: NA
j_call: TRBJ2-1
cdr3_nt: TGCGCCAGCAGCTTGGACCCGGGACAGTCCTACAATGAGCAGTTCTTC
cdr3_aa: CASSLDPGQSYNEQFF

v_call: TRBV7-2
d_call: TRBD1
clone_size: NA
j_call: TRBJ2-3
cdr3_nt: TGTGCCAGCAAACCTGGGGACAGGGGGACTGGGGATACGCAGTATTTT
cdr3_aa: CASKPGDRGTGDTQYF

v_call: TRBV2
d_call: TRBD2
clone_size: NA
j_call: TRBJ2-5
cdr3_nt: TGTGCCAGCATAGGGCTAGCGGGAGGGACCCAGTACTTC
cdr3_aa: CASIGLAGGTQYF

v_call: TRBV11-2
d_call: TRBD2
clone_size: NA
j_call: TRBJ2-1
cdr3_nt: TGTGCCAGCAGCTTTAGCGGGAGGTACCACAATGAGCAGTTCTTC
cdr3_aa: CASSFSGRYHNEQFF

v_call: TRBV5-1
d_call: TRBD2
clone_size: NA
j_call: TRBJ2-7
cdr3_nt: TGCGCCAGCAGCTTGTGGGGGGGATGGCAGTCCTCCTACGAGCAGTACTTC
cdr3_aa: CASSLWGGWQSSYEQYF

v_call: TRBV19
d_call: TRBD2
clone_size: NA
j_call: TRBJ2-1
cdr3_nt: TGTGCCAGTAGGATAGCGGGGAACTCCTACAATGAGCAGTTCTTC
cdr3_aa: CASRIAGNSYNEQFF

v_call: TRBV3-1/TRBV3-2
d_call: NA
clone_size: NA
j_call: TRBJ2-5
cdr3_nt: TGTGCCAGCAGCCAAAGGGGGGCAGTGACCCAGTACTTC
cdr3_aa: CASSQRGAVTQYF

v_call: TRBV6-6
d_call: NA
clone_size: NA
j_call: TRBJ1-6
cdr3_nt: TGTGCCAGCAGTTATAACCCGGTGAATTCACCCCTCCACTTT
cdr3_aa: CASSYNPVNSPLHF

v_call: TRBV11-3
d_call: NA
clone_size: NA
j_call: TRBJ2-3
cdr3_nt: TGTGCCAGCAGCCAAACCAGGGGCACAGATACGCAGTATTTT
cdr3_aa: CASSQTRGTDTQYF

v_call: TRBV2
d_call: NA
clone_size: few
j_call: TRBJ2-3
cdr3_nt: TGTGCCAGCAGTGAATCCCCTAATCGGGGGTATTTT
cdr3_aa: CASSESPNRGYF

v_call: TRBV10-3
d_call: TRBD1
clone_size: NA
j_call: TRBJ1-1
cdr3_nt: TGTGCCATCAGTGACTCCGAGGACAGGGTGGAAACTGAAGCTTTCTTT
cdr3_aa: CAISDSEDRVETEAFF

v_call: TRBV30
d_call: TRBD2
clone_size: NA
j_call: TRBJ2-1
cdr3_nt: TGTGCCTGGAATCGGCTAGCGGGAGGGTCAAGCTCCTACAATGAGCAGTTCTTC
cdr3_aa: CAWNRLAGGSSSYNEQFF

v_call: TRBV6-2/TRBV6-3
d_call: NA
clone_size: NA
j_call: TRBJ2-2
cdr3_nt: TGTGCCAGCAGTTACTCGGAACAGGGTCGACGCCACACCGGGGAGCTGTTTTTT
cdr3_aa: CASSYSEQGRRHTGELFF

v_call: TRBV18
d_call: TRBD2
clone_size: NA
j_call: TRBJ2-2
cdr3_nt: TGTGCCAGCTCACCACGGCGGGGGGCGACCACCGGGGAGCTGTTTTTT
cdr3_aa: CASSPRRGATTGELFF

v_call: TRBV30
d_call: NA
clone_size: NA
j_call: TRBJ1-5
cdr3_nt: TGTGCCTGGGAGGGGGGCCGGGGTCAGCCCCAGCATTTT
cdr3_aa: CAWEGGRGQPQHF

v_call: TRBV21-1
d_call: NA
clone_size: NA
j_call: TRBJ2-4
cdr3_nt: TGTGCCAGCAGCAAAGAATGGAACGGGGACATTCAGTACTTC
cdr3_aa: CASSKEWNGDIQYF

v_call: TRBV27
d_call: TRBD1
clone_size: NA
j_call: TRBJ1-1
cdr3_nt: TGTGCCAGCAGTTTATTGGGACAGGGCTTTGAAGCTTTCTTT
cdr3_aa: CASSLLGQGFEAFF

v_call: TRBV6-5
d_call: NA
clone_size: NA
j_call: TRBJ1-2
cdr3_nt: TGTGCCAGCAGCATCTACAGGGTCTCGGGCTACACCTTC
cdr3_aa: CASSIYRVSGYTF